The following is a TCR beta chain sequence with its context. Germline assignment: CDR1 SNHLY and CDR2 FYNNEI. The CDR3 is 15 residues long. V lost 4 bases to trimming and J lost 3 bases, with 13 bases between them. This entry is derived from a study of blood T cell repertoires in COVID-19. Here immunoSEQ multiplex PCR was the method, and the copy in TCRdb shows in-frame clones only, minus some. The table has 250,000 to 400,000 clones, 90% seen once. Seattle patient enrollment occurred during active infection, with longitudinal follow-up thereafter. The origin of this receptor is a woman between 25 and 40 years old with COVID-19, enrolled during active disease. The V and J genes are TRBV2 and TRBJ1-5, with D possibly TRBD1 on 5 matching bases. Specimen: peripheral blood. CDR3 sequence reads: CASSGQQGSNQPQHF. CDR3 DNA: TGTGCCAGCAGTGGACAGCAAGGGTCCAATCAGCCCCAGCATTTT.